This is a list of T cell receptor beta chains from one sample in a study of blood T cell repertoires in COVID-19. Sequencing was performed with immunoSEQ multiplex PCR; in TCRdb, only in-frame clones are kept and a portion is missing. The table records just under 65,000 clones, around 82% of them present only once. The sample consisted of peripheral blood. Source of these receptors: a human donor in a cohort sampled during active COVID-19. CDR3s include the opening cysteine and the closing phenylalanine or tryptophan. The order of the fields is V gene, clone size, J gene, D gene, CDR3 DNA, CDR3 protein. The D gene is left open where the match is weak. Not all rows give a size; the values are once, few, many and, for expanded clones, a class.

TRBV27	NA	TRBJ1-1	NA	TGTGCCAGCAGTCCCCCGTACAGAAACACTGAAGCTTTCTTT	CASSPPYRNTEAFF
TRBV3-1/TRBV3-2	NA	TRBJ2-7	NA	TGTGCCAGCAGAAAGGAGGAGGCAGGATCCTACGAGCAGTACTTC	CASRKEEAGSYEQYF
TRBV6-6	NA	TRBJ1-4	NA	TGTGCCAGCAGTACCCGGGGGGTTTTAGAGGGACTGTTTTTT	CASSTRGVLEGLFF
TRBV15	NA	TRBJ2-1	TRBD1	TGTGCCACCAGCAGAGTCCCGGACAGGACTTCCGACTACAATGAGCAGTTCTTC	CATSRVPDRTSDYNEQFF
TRBV2	once	TRBJ1-2	NA	TGTGCCAGCAGTGAAGCGACAGCGTCCGGCTACACCTTC	CASSEATASGYTF
TRBV19	NA	TRBJ2-1	TRBD2	TGTGCCAGTAGTGGGGGCGGGAGGACCAATGAGCAGTTCTTC	CASSGGGRTNEQFF
TRBV4-2	NA	TRBJ2-4	NA	TGTGCCAGCAGCCAAGATAGTAACATTCAGTACTTC	CASSQDSNIQYF
TRBV19	NA	TRBJ2-1	NA	TGTGCCAGTAGTCCAGGGATCATCTACAATGAGCAGTTCTTC	CASSPGIIYNEQFF
TRBV18	NA	TRBJ2-7	NA	TGTGCCAGCTCACCACGGCTGGAGTCCTACGAGCAGTACTTC	CASSPRLESYEQYF
TRBV20-1	NA	TRBJ1-1	NA	TGCTCCTCCTGGGGAGACACTGAAGCTTTCTTT	CSSWGDTEAFF
TRBV5-1	NA	TRBJ1-1	TRBD1	TGCGCCAGCAGCTTGGTGGGACAGGCGAACACTGAAGCTTTCTTT	CASSLVGQANTEAFF
TRBV5-5	NA	TRBJ1-4	NA	TGTGCCAGCAGCACAGCGGACGGGGGAAAACTGTTTTTT	CASSTADGGKLFF
TRBV6-5	NA	TRBJ1-1	TRBD1	TGTGCCAGCACAACAGGGGGCCCCACTGAAGCTTTCTTT	CASTTGGPTEAFF
TRBV11-2	NA	TRBJ1-1	NA	TGTGCCAGCAGCATTAGAACCGGGGGGACTGAAGCTTTCTTT	CASSIRTGGTEAFF
TRBV9	NA	TRBJ2-7	TRBD2	TGTGCCAGCAGCGTAGGACTAGCGGTAAACTACGAGCAGTACTTC	CASSVGLAVNYEQYF
TRBV7-2	NA	TRBJ2-4	TRBD1	TGTGCCAGCAGCCATTTCAGGGGGCTCGAAAACATTCAGTACTTC	CASSHFRGLENIQYF
TRBV14	NA	TRBJ2-6	TRBD1	TGTGCCAGCAGCCAGCCCTGGACAGGGGGTTACTCTGGGGCCAACGTCCTGACTTTC	CASSQPWTGGYSGANVLTF
TRBV3-1/TRBV3-2	NA	TRBJ2-7	TRBD2	TGTGCCAGCAGCCTAGGACTAGCCTACGAGCAGTACTTC	CASSLGLAYEQYF
TRBV6-6	NA	TRBJ2-7	NA	TGTGCCAGCAGTCGGAGGCTCGTCACCACCCTTTCTGCCGAGCAGTACTTC	CASSRRLVTTLSAEQYF
TRBV6-5	NA	TRBJ2-7	TRBD2	TGTGCCAGCAAACAGGCTAGCGGGACGCACGAGCAGTACTTC	CASKQASGTHEQYF
TRBV13	NA	TRBJ1-6	TRBD1	TGTGCCAGCAGCTGGGGACAGGTCCATTCACCCCTCCACTTT	CASSWGQVHSPLHF
TRBV19	NA	TRBJ2-1	NA	TGTGCCAGTAGGTCTTCGGGGGGCCCTTCCGGTGAGCAGTTCTTC	CASRSSGGPSGEQFF
TRBV4-2	NA	TRBJ1-5	NA	TGTGCCAGCAGCCAAGGACCCACCGAGGGTATCAATCAGCCCCAGCATTTT	CASSQGPTEGINQPQHF
TRBV30	NA	TRBJ1-2	TRBD1	TGTGCCTGGAGCAGACAGGGGCCTAACTATGGCTACACCTTC	CAWSRQGPNYGYTF
TRBV7-9	NA	TRBJ1-2	TRBD1	TGTGCCAGCAGCTCGACGACAGGGCTAAATGGCTACACCTTC	CASSSTTGLNGYTF
TRBV4-2	NA	TRBJ1-6	NA	TGTGCCAGCAGAGCCCTCGATGCGTCCTATAATTCACCCCTCCACTTT	CASRALDASYNSPLHF
TRBV5-1	NA	TRBJ2-1	TRBD2	TGCGCCAGCAGCTTACCAGCGGGGGGTGGTAATGAGCAGTTCTTC	CASSLPAGGGNEQFF
TRBV9	NA	TRBJ1-6	TRBD1	TGTGCCAGCAGCAGGGGACAGGGGGGTAATAGTTCACCCCTCCACTTT	CASSRGQGGNSSPLHF
TRBV6-6	NA	TRBJ2-3	NA	TGTGCCAGCAGTTACTCGCCGGGACATCCCACAGATACGCAGTATTTT	CASSYSPGHPTDTQYF
TRBV4-1	NA	TRBJ2-1	TRBD1	TGCGCCAGCAGCCAAGATAGGGGACAGGGATACAATGAGCAGTTCTTC	CASSQDRGQGYNEQFF
TRBV29-1	NA	TRBJ2-1	TRBD2	TGCAGCGTTCCTTTAGCGGGAGGGCCCTATGAGCAGTTCTTC	CSVPLAGGPYEQFF
TRBV7-3	few	TRBJ1-5	NA	TGTGCCAGCAGCTTAAGTCTTGGAGAGCCCCAGCATTTT	CASSLSLGEPQHF
TRBV28	few	TRBJ1-5	NA	TGTGCCAGCAGTTTATCTAGGCAGCCCCAGCATTTT	CASSLSRQPQHF
TRBV19	NA	TRBJ2-6	NA	TGTGCCAGTCGCCAGGGCTCTGGGGCCAACGTCCTGACTTTC	CASRQGSGANVLTF
TRBV28	NA	TRBJ1-2	NA	TGTGCCACCCGGGAGAACTATGGCTACACCTTC	CATRENYGYTF
TRBV25-1	NA	TRBJ2-5	TRBD1	TGTGCCAGCAGGGGAGACAGGGGCCTACAAGAGACCCAGTACTTC	CASRGDRGLQETQYF
TRBV7-3	NA	TRBJ2-1	TRBD2	TGTGCCAGCAGCTTATCTGGGACTAGCTACAATGAGCAGTTCTTC	CASSLSGTSYNEQFF
TRBV3-1/TRBV3-2	NA	TRBJ1-2	NA	TGTGCCAGCAGCCGAACCGACACGAGCTATGGCTACACCTTC	CASSRTDTSYGYTF
TRBV19	NA	TRBJ2-5	NA	TGTGCCAGTAGTACCCCTAACAGGAGAGAGACCCAGTACTTC	CASSTPNRRETQYF
TRBV4-1	NA	TRBJ1-4	TRBD1	TGCGCCAGCAGCCAAGATATGGGGACAGGGAGTACTAATGAAAAACTGTTTTTT	CASSQDMGTGSTNEKLFF
TRBV7-3	NA	TRBJ2-3	TRBD1	TGTGCCAGCAGCCCGGGACAGCGCACAGATACGCAGTATTTT	CASSPGQRTDTQYF
TRBV27	NA	TRBJ1-1	NA	TGTGCCAGCAGGGACAGCAACATGAACACTGAAGCTTTCTTT	CASRDSNMNTEAFF
TRBV2	NA	TRBJ1-4	NA	TGTGCCAGCAGTGAAGTCATGGAGGAAAAACTGTTTTTT	CASSEVMEEKLFF
TRBV10-1	medium-sized	TRBJ1-2	NA	TGCGCCAGCAGTGAGCGGGGGAACTATGGCTACACCTTC	CASSERGNYGYTF